One and the same sample provided the 30 T cell receptor beta chains below, sequenced in a study of identifying expanded T cells in peripheral blood. This table comes from immunoSEQ multiplex PCR, and its TCRdb copy is limited to in-frame clones, with some not included. The sample consists of 95,000 to 100,000 clones, approximately 88% of them appearing once. Sequencing was performed on blood. Source of these receptors: a person between 18 and 69 years old in good health.

The chain couples TRBV11-3 to TRBJ2-1; TRBD2 is a possible D gene (6 bases). V lost 5 bases, J lost 9 bases, and 14 bases lay in between. Germline values: CDR1 SGHNT, CDR2 YENEEA. CDR3 length: 13 amino acids. For the CDR3, the DNA is TGTGCCAGCAGCCTCTTCGGGGACTCTGAGCAGTTCTTC. This codes for CASSLFGDSEQFF.

This CDR3 reads CASSQGGDSTDTQYF. The CDR3 DNA sequence: TGCGCCAGCAGCCAAGGGGGGGACTCCACAGATACGCAGTATTTT. The chain joins TRBV4-1 to TRBJ2-3, with a possible D match to TRBD2 (6 bases). Germline V gene data show CDR1 as MGHRA and CDR2 as YSYEKL. Trimming cost V 1 base and J 2 bases, with 10 bases left between them. CDR3 length: 15 residues.

The chain carries TRBV10-3 and TRBJ1-2, with TRBD1 matching over 7 bases. V lost 3 bases, J lost 1 base, and 23 bases stayed unmatched. CDR1 and CDR2 from the germline V gene are ENHRY and SYGVKD. This CDR3 has 21 amino acids. This CDR3 reads CAISDQFSTTGPGSNNYGYTF. In nucleotides, the CDR3 is TGTGCCATCAGTGATCAATTCTCAACGACAGGGCCGGGGTCTAATAACTATGGCTACACCTTC.

The chain is built from TRBV19 and TRBJ1-1; D gene unclear. With 6 bases removed from V and 1 base from J, the gap between germline ends came to 9 bases. This CDR3 is 13 amino acids long. The germline V gene has CDR1 LNHDA and CDR2 SQIVND (reference sequence). CDR3 amino acids: CASRKTGNTEAFF. The CDR3 nucleotides read TGTGCCAGTAGAAAGACGGGGAACACTGAAGCTTTCTTT.

The chain couples TRBV6-5 to TRBJ1-5, with D hard to call. This CDR3 spans 13 amino acids. Trimming left V 6 bases short and J 6 bases short, with 12 bases between. CDR1 and CDR2 (germline): MNHEY, SVGAGI. CDR3 amino acids: CASRIRLGQPQHF. CDR3 nucleotide sequence: TGTGCCAGCAGAATAAGATTGGGTCAGCCCCAGCATTTT.

This clone was seen only a few times. The V call is TRBV7-8, the J call TRBJ1-5, with D possibly matching TRBD1 (5 bases). With 0 bases removed from V and 6 bases from J, the gap between germline ends came to 12 bases. This CDR3 has 15 amino acids. The germline V gene encodes CDR1 SGHVS and CDR2 FQNEAQ. CDR3 sequence: CASSLAWGGGQPQHF. In DNA form, the CDR3 reads TGTGCCAGCAGCTTAGCTTGGGGGGGAGGTCAGCCCCAGCATTTT. The full variable domain, with the rest looked up from reference TRBV7-8 and TRBJ1-5, is GAGVSQSPRYKVAKRGQDVALRCDPISGHVSLFWYQQALGQGPEFLTYFQNEAQLDKSGLPSDRFFAERPEGSVSTLKIQRTQQEDSAVYLCASSLAWGGGQPQHFGDGTRLSIL.

The CDR3 bases are TGTGCCAGCAGTTACGTCCTGAACACTGAAGCTTTCTTT. This translates into CASSYVLNTEAFF. The chain couples TRBV6-5 to TRBJ1-1; D unresolved. The CDR3 contains 13 residues. Trimming removed 2 bases from V and 0 bases from J, with 4 bases in between. Germline lookup yields CDR1 MNHEY and CDR2 SVGAGI.

The table lists this clone with a count of one. DNA of the CDR3: TGTGCCAGCAGCTTAGTCCCGACAGATTATAGCAATCAGCCCCAGCATTTT. Residues: CASSLVPTDYSNQPQHF. The chain employs TRBV11-2 and TRBJ1-5; D may be TRBD1 (5 bases). Germline-derived CDR1 and CDR2 are SGHAT and FQNNGV. CDR3 size: 17 residues. Trimming removed 1 base from V and 0 bases from J, with 13 bases in between.

CDR3 residues: CASSSGRTGDNQPQHF. In DNA, the CDR3 is TGTGCCAGCAGCTCAGGACGGACAGGGGACAATCAGCCCCAGCATTTT. This chain connects TRBV7-2 to TRBJ1-5, with 9 bases matching TRBD1. The CDR3 has 16 amino acids. In germline, CDR1 is SGHTA, CDR2 FQGNSA. V dropped 4 bases and J dropped 3; count of bases not matched to a gene: 7.

This chain joins TRBV30 and TRBJ1-4, with D tentatively TRBD1 (6 bases). The V and J ends lost 7 bases and 4 bases respectively, with 13 bases between them. CDR3 length equals 13 residues. From germline, CDR1 is GTSNPN and CDR2 SVGIG (reference sequence). CDR3 sequence (DNA): TGTGCCTTCACAGGGCTTGGTAATGAAAAACTGTTTTTT. It translates to CAFTGLGNEKLFF.

The chain employs TRBV5-1 and TRBJ2-3; D gene ambiguous. Trimming took 0 bases from V and 8 from J, leaving 4 bases between them. CDR1 is SGHRS and CDR2 is YFSETQ in the germline V gene. CDR3 size: 11 residues. The CDR3 bases are TGCGCCAGCAGCTTGGATGTTACGCAGTATTTT. Translated: CASSLDVTQYF.

This chain joins TRBV6-1 and TRBJ1-2; D remains ambiguous. The CDR3 totals 14 residues. With 5 bases removed from V and 4 bases from J, the gap between germline ends came to 14 bases. Germline V gene data show CDR1 as MNHNS and CDR2 as SASEGT. The CDR3 bases are TGTGCCAGCAGTCCACGGACGGGAACCTATGGCTACACCTTC. The encoded protein is CASSPRTGTYGYTF.

In DNA, the CDR3 is TGTGCCAGCAGTAAACGGGGGAGCTCCTACAATGAGCAGTTCTTC. This translates into CASSKRGSSYNEQFF. The V and J genes are TRBV27 and TRBJ2-1, with D possibly TRBD2 on 6 matching bases. The germline V gene has CDR1 MNHEY and CDR2 SMNVEV (reference sequence). The V end lost 5 bases, the J end lost 0 bases, and 11 bases lay between the germline ends. The length of the CDR3 is 15 residues.

The genes are TRBV21-1 and TRBJ1-5; TRBD1, the D gene given by the table, was not confirmed from the DNA. TRBV21-1 represents a pseudogene. The length of the CDR3 is 16 residues. CDR3 in DNA: TGTGCCAGCAGCCTACGGACAGGGAAAAGCAATCAGCCCCAGCATTTT. It specifies CASSLRTGKSNQPQHF.

The rearrangement links TRBV7-9 to TRBJ2-7; 7 bases agree with TRBD1. Looked up from germline, CDR1 is SEHNR and CDR2 is FQNEAQ (reference sequence). Unmatched junction bases numbered 7, after V lost 4 bases and J lost 4 bases. The CDR3 runs 14 residues. For the CDR3, the DNA is TGTGCCAGCAGCTCGCCGACAGGGAAGTACGAGCAGTACTTC. The encoded protein is CASSSPTGKYEQYF.

The sample holds one count of this clone. The V gene is TRBV7-2, the J gene TRBJ2-1; TRBD1 matches 7 bases. The germline CDR1 and CDR2 sequences are SGHTA and FQGNSA. This CDR3 has 15 residues. J was trimmed by 7 bases and V by 5 bases; bases with no gene match: 11. Here the CDR3 reads CASSKEPTGKNEQFF. In DNA, the CDR3 is TGTGCCAGCAGCAAAGAACCGACAGGGAAGAATGAGCAGTTCTTC.

In its sample, this clone was seen a few times. V usage is TRBV4-3 and J usage is TRBJ1-1; D is uncertain. Per germline, CDR1 LGHNA and CDR2 YSLEER. CDR3 length equals 13 residues. V was cut by 4 bases and J by 3 bases, with 9 bases left in between. CDR3 sequence: CASSRRRDTEAFF. Written as DNA, the CDR3 is TGCGCCAGCAGCCGGCGACGGGACACTGAAGCTTTCTTT.

The J gene is TRBJ2-3, the V gene TRBV28; D is possibly TRBD1 (6 bases). This CDR3 is 13 amino acids long. V was cut by 9 bases and J by 6 bases, with 16 bases left in between. Germline-derived CDR1 and CDR2 are MDHEN and SYDVKM. CDR3 residues: CASKGQIVDTQYF. CDR3 coding DNA: TGTGCCAGTAAAGGACAGATTGTGGATACGCAGTATTTT.

The chain is built from TRBV7-2 and TRBJ1-5; TRBD1 might be the D (6 bases). The CDR3 has 15 amino acids. Germline V gives CDR1 SGHTA, CDR2 FQGNSA. V gave up 3 bases and J gave up 6 bases, with 15 bases separating them. The CDR3 nucleotides read TGTGCCAGCAGCTTCTACAGGGAATTGAGTCAGCCCCAGCATTTT. Translation: CASSFYRELSQPQHF.

The chain combines TRBV5-4 with TRBJ1-2; D is perhaps TRBD1 (5 bases). Trimming pared 3 bases from V and 3 bases from J, leaving 15 bases between. Germline CDR1 is SGHNT and CDR2 is YYREEE (reference sequence). CDR3 length: 15 residues. CDR3 residues: CASSSPWDRHYGYTF. CDR3 nucleotide sequence: TGTGCCAGCAGCTCTCCTTGGGACCGACACTATGGCTACACCTTC.

The chain combines TRBV10-3 with TRBJ2-3; a possible D gene is TRBD2 (5 bases). The CDR3 has 13 amino acids. V lost 7 bases, J lost 4 bases, and 12 bases lay in between. Germline V gives CDR1 ENHRY, CDR2 SYGVKD. This CDR3 is CAIMVRLPDTQYF. CDR3 nucleotide sequence: TGTGCCATCATGGTCAGACTACCAGATACGCAGTATTTT.

The CDR3 sequence: CASSFWGRGTSGANVLTF. DNA for the CDR3: TGTGCCAGCAGCTTTTGGGGCAGGGGGACCTCTGGGGCCAACGTCCTGACTTTC. This chain joins TRBV7-8 and TRBJ2-6; 7 bases align to TRBD1. Germline loops: CDR1 SGHVS, CDR2 FQNEAQ. This CDR3 contains 18 residues. The trim removed 3 bases at V and 0 bases at J, leaving 8 bases unmatched.

This chain links TRBV18 with TRBJ2-2; D is possibly TRBD1 (5 bases). The CDR3 covers 16 residues. V was pared by 6 bases and J by 4 bases, with 18 bases between. Germline loops: CDR1 KGHSH, CDR2 LQKENI. The DNA of the CDR3 is TGTGCCAGCTCTCGGTCGCAGGGTACTATCACCGGGGAGCTGTTTTTT. This gives the protein CASSRSQGTITGELFF.

This clone was detected once. The chain has TRBV5-1 and TRBJ2-1, with a weak D call TRBD2 (6 bases). V was shortened by 0 bases and J by 6 bases, with 7 bases between the two germline ends. This CDR3 region has 13 residues. Germline CDR1 SGHRS, CDR2 YFSETQ. The CDR3 spells CASSLGGVNEQFF. The CDR3 nucleotides are TGCGCCAGCAGCTTGGGCGGGGTCAATGAGCAGTTCTTC.

This clone was found once. The chain combines TRBV4-1 with TRBJ1-2, with a tentative D call TRBD1 (5 bases). V was clipped by 6 bases and J by 3 bases, with 17 bases between them. Germline V gene sequence: CDR1 MGHRA, CDR2 YSYEKL. The CDR3 consists of 15 residues. The CDR3 protein is CASSPSGAADYGYTF. The CDR3 DNA follows: TGCGCCAGCAGTCCAAGTGGGGCCGCTGACTATGGCTACACCTTC.

This clone appeared once. The V call is TRBV4-2, the J call TRBJ2-3; a weak D match, TRBD2 (7 bases). Germline V lookup: CDR1 LGHNA, CDR2 YNFKEQ. The CDR3 totals 15 residues. V shed 2 bases and J shed 5 bases, with 14 bases lying between them. CDR3 amino acids: CASSQRGAGEDTQYF. The CDR3 bases are TGTGCCAGCAGCCAACGGGGGGCCGGGGAAGATACGCAGTATTTT.

The chain uses TRBV15 and TRBJ2-7; the D call may be TRBD1 or TRBD2 (5 bases each). V dropped 3 bases and J dropped 4 bases, with 13 bases sitting between them. There are 14 residues in the CDR3. Germline V gene lookup returns CDR1 LNHNV and CDR2 YYDKDF (reference sequence). The CDR3 loop is CATSSRDPGYEQYF. Here the CDR3 DNA reads TGTGCCACCAGCAGCCGGGACCCCGGGTACGAGCAGTACTTC.

V usage is TRBV15 and J usage is TRBJ2-1; TRBD1 is a possible D gene (5 bases). Per the germline V gene, CDR1 is LNHNV and CDR2 is YYDKDF (reference sequence). V was trimmed by 6 bases and J by 4 bases, leaving 7 bases between them. This CDR3 is built from 12 residues. CDR3 protein: CATRGLYNEQFF. CDR3 coding DNA: TGTGCCACCAGGGGGCTATACAATGAGCAGTTCTTC.

The V call is TRBV19, the J call TRBJ2-5; D is unresolved. Trimming stripped 2 bases from V and 4 bases from J, with 23 bases between. There are 18 residues in the CDR3. Looked up from germline, CDR1 is LNHDA and CDR2 is SQIVND (reference sequence). CDR3 DNA: TGTGCCAGTAGTATAAAGGTGGCGGCTCAGGACGGCCGAGAGACCCAGTACTTC. Protein: CASSIKVAAQDGRETQYF.

The count of this clone is one. The chain links TRBV6-5 to TRBJ1-6; tentatively, D is TRBD1 (5 bases). CDR1 is MNHEY and CDR2 is SVGAGI in the germline V gene. The CDR3 loop spans 14 amino acids. Trimming removed 6 bases at V and 10 bases at J, with 16 bases between. The CDR3, as DNA: TGTGCCAGCAGCTACGGGGGTTCGGGATCACCCCTCCACTTT. It yields the protein CASSYGGSGSPLHF.